The 23 T cell receptor beta chains listed next were all sequenced from one sample in a study of blood T cell repertoires in COVID-19. Some clones are missing from TCRdb's copy, which holds only in-frame ones; the method was immunoSEQ multiplex PCR. The sample consists of approximately 190,000 clones, 65% to 85% of them appearing once. Sequencing used peripheral blood. These receptors all stem from a man aged 55 to 69 with active or convalescent COVID-19.

The rearrangement links TRBV3-1 (or the pseudogene TRBV3-2) to TRBJ1-4, with 10 bases fitting TRBD1. Germline V lookup: CDR1 LGHDT, CDR2 YNNKEL (reference sequence). V lost 2 bases, J lost 7 bases, and 10 bases stayed unmatched. The CDR3 is 17 residues long. The CDR3 protein is CASSQPPPGQGFEKLFF. CDR3 sequence (DNA): TGTGCCAGCAGCCAACCACCCCCGGGACAGGGGTTTGAAAAACTGTTTTTT.

The chain recombines TRBV27 with TRBJ1-2, with 8 bases aligning to TRBD1. V was clipped by 2 bases and J by 6 bases; unmatched bases: 14. Germline V gene lookup returns CDR1 MNHEY and CDR2 SMNVEV (reference sequence). The length of the CDR3 is 17 residues. The CDR3 here is CASSLDRQGASENGYTF. The CDR3 DNA sequence: TGTGCCAGCAGTTTAGACCGGCAGGGGGCGTCAGAAAATGGCTACACCTTC.

This clone is a singleton in its sample. J is TRBJ1-4 and V is TRBV4-1; the match to TRBD1 covers 8 bases. J was trimmed by 5 bases and V by 3 bases; bases with no gene match: 5. The CDR3 runs 15 residues. Germline CDR1 MGHRA, CDR2 YSYEKL. CDR3 bases: TGCGCCAGCAGCCACCGGGACAGGCGGAATGAAAAACTGTTTTTT. This encodes CASSHRDRRNEKLFF.

The chain recombines TRBV11-3 with TRBJ2-1; 8 bases are shared with TRBD2. The junction had 11 bases not matched to a gene; V was cut back by 5 bases and J by 5 bases. The CDR3 is 16 amino acids. The germline V gene has CDR1 SGHNT and CDR2 YENEEA. This CDR3 reads CASSPTRGGRHNEQFF. The CDR3 bases are TGTGCCAGCAGCCCCACCCGGGGGGGCCGACACAATGAGCAGTTCTTC. Full variable domain (remainder filled in from reference TRBV11-3 and TRBJ2-1): EAGVVQSPRYKIIEKKQPVAFWCNPISGHNTLYWYLQNLGQGPELLIRYENEEAVDDSQLPKDRFSAERLKGVDSTLKIQPAELGDSAVYLCASSPTRGGRHNEQFFGPGTRLTVL.

The chain employs TRBV20-1 and TRBJ1-6, with a possible D match to TRBD1 (5 bases). Per the germline V gene, CDR1 is DFQATT and CDR2 is SNEGSKA (reference sequence). The CDR3 has 14 residues. The V end was cut by 3 bases, the J end by 8 bases, with 14 bases between. The CDR3 sequence: CSASPSGVDSPLHF. CDR3 in DNA: TGCAGTGCTAGTCCCTCGGGGGTAGATTCACCCCTCCACTTT.

The CDR3 nucleotides read TGTGCCAGCAGGCCGCCGGGACTACAATACAATGAGCAGTTCTTC. Encoded protein: CASRPPGLQYNEQFF. The genes are TRBV6-5 and TRBJ2-1; the match to TRBD2 covers 7 bases. V shed 6 bases, J shed 4 bases, and the junction held 9 bases outside the gene matches. CDR1 MNHEY and CDR2 SVGAGI come from the germline V gene. CDR3 length: 15 amino acids.

This sequence joins TRBV24-1 and TRBJ2-5; TRBD1 matches at 10 bases. The V gene's germline CDR1 is KGHDR and CDR2 SFDVKD. CDR3 length: 15 residues. V was clipped by 5 bases and J by 5 bases; unmatched bases: 7. DNA of the CDR3: TGTGCCACCAGTGCCGCGACAGGGGGCGCCGAGACCCAGTACTTC. Amino acids: CATSAATGGAETQYF.

The rearrangement uses TRBV19 and TRBJ1-6; TRBD1 agrees at 8 bases. The CDR3 spans 14 residues. Germline V gives CDR1 LNHDA, CDR2 SQIVND (reference sequence). J lost 5 bases, V lost 9 bases, and 6 bases had no gene match. This CDR3 reads CASSGTGDNSPLHF. The CDR3 DNA reads TGTGCCAGCTCAGGGACAGGTGATAATTCACCCCTCCACTTT. Variable domain in full (rest from reference TRBV19 and TRBJ1-6): DGGITQSPKYLFRKEGQNVTLSCEQNLNHDAMYWYRQDPGQGLRLIYYSQIVNDFQKGDIAEGYSVSREKKESFPLTVTSAQKNPTAFYLCASSGTGDNSPLHFGNGTRLTVT.

The rearrangement uses TRBV19 and TRBJ2-1; D remains ambiguous. The V gene's germline CDR1 is LNHDA and CDR2 SQIVND (reference sequence). The CDR3 has 13 amino acids. The V end was cut by 1 base, the J end by 6 bases, with 7 bases between. CDR3 sequence (DNA): TGTGCCAGTAGTATAGTTCCGGGCAATGAGCAGTTCTTC. Residues: CASSIVPGNEQFF.

The chain is built from TRBV21-1 and TRBJ2-6; the table gives TRBD2 as D, unverified against the DNA. TRBV21-1 is termed a pseudogene. The CDR3 runs 16 residues. CDR3 in amino acids: CASPWRERAGANVLTF. CDR3 DNA: TGTGCCAGCCCATGGAGGGAAAGGGCTGGGGCCAACGTCCTGACTTTC.

A few counts support this clone. The chain carries TRBV29-1 and TRBJ1-4; 9 nucleotides match TRBD1. The length of the CDR3 is 15 residues. V gave up 6 bases and J gave up 4 bases; unmatched junction bases: 9. CDR1 SQVTM and CDR2 ANQGSEA come from the germline V gene. The CDR3 region is CSVSWTGALNEKLFF. DNA for the CDR3: TGCAGCGTGTCCTGGACAGGGGCCCTTAATGAAAAACTGTTTTTT. Full variable domain (remainder filled in from reference TRBV29-1 and TRBJ1-4): SAVISQKPSRDICQRGTSLTIQCQVDSQVTMMFWYRQQPGQSLTLIATANQGSEATYESGFVIDKFPISRPNLTFSTLTVSNMSPEDSSIYLCSVSWTGALNEKLFFGSGTQLSVL.

This clone was counted a few times. The chain uses TRBV5-4 and TRBJ2-6; tentative D call: TRBD1 (6 bases). CDR3 size: 17 residues. Germline V gives CDR1 SGHNT, CDR2 YYREEE (reference sequence). Trimming removed 1 base at V and 2 bases at J, with 13 bases between. The CDR3 region is CASSLNRARPGANVLTF. Here the CDR3 DNA reads TGTGCCAGCAGCTTGAACAGGGCCAGGCCTGGGGCCAACGTCCTGACTTTC.

CDR3 residues: CASSLGGPLEAFF. In DNA, the CDR3 is TGTGCCAGCAGTTTGGGAGGTCCCCTTGAAGCTTTCTTT. The chain is built from TRBV12-3 or TRBV12-4 and TRBJ1-1; D is ambiguous. CDR3 length equals 13 residues. V lost 3 bases, J lost 7 bases, and 12 bases lay in between.

This clone was seen only a few times. The chain recombines TRBV19 with TRBJ1-2, with 8 bases that match TRBD1. The CDR3 sequence is 13 residues long. The germline gives CDR1 LNHDA, CDR2 SQIVND (reference sequence). V dropped 3 bases and J dropped 6; count of bases not matched to a gene: 3. The CDR3 is CASSIQGADGYTF. The CDR3 DNA reads TGTGCCAGTAGTATTCAGGGGGCAGATGGCTACACCTTC.

The chain combines TRBV15 with TRBJ2-2; TRBD2 agrees at 8 bases. This CDR3 has 17 residues. Trimming removed 5 bases from V and 3 bases from J; junction bases left unmatched: 11. Looked up from germline, CDR1 is LNHNV and CDR2 is YYDKDF (reference sequence). The CDR3 DNA reads as TGTGCCACCAGCCGAGGGAGCGGGAGTTGGTACACCGGGGAGCTGTTTTTT. This translates into CATSRGSGSWYTGELFF.

The V and J genes are TRBV6-1 and TRBJ2-2; D uncertain. V lost 7 bases to trimming and J lost 4 bases, with 7 bases between them. Germline V gene data show CDR1 as MNHNS and CDR2 as SASEGT. The CDR3 is 12 residues long. The CDR3 DNA follows: TGTGCCAGCAATAGTATCACCGGGGAGCTGTTTTTT. Translating it yields CASNSITGELFF.

The chain combines TRBV15 with TRBJ2-7; TRBD2 matches at 9 bases. The CDR3 spans 15 residues. Looked up from germline, CDR1 is LNHNV and CDR2 is YYDKDF (reference sequence). V shed 5 bases, J shed 3 bases, and the junction held 8 bases outside the gene matches. The CDR3 DNA reads TGTGCCACCAGCTCTGAGACTAGCGGAAACTACGAGCAGTACTTC. It specifies CATSSETSGNYEQYF. Complete variable domain (other parts from reference TRBV15 and TRBJ2-7): DAMVIQNPRYQVTQFGKPVTLSCSQTLNHNVMYWYQQKSSQAPKLLFHYYDKDFNNEADTPDNFQSRRPNTSFCFLDIRSPGLGDTAMYLCATSSETSGNYEQYFGPGTRLTVT.

The rearrangement joins TRBV6-6 to TRBJ1-1, with TRBD1 matching 7 bases. CDR1 is MNHNY, CDR2 SVGAGI, per germline (reference sequence). This CDR3 has 12 amino acids. The V segment lost 5 bases and the J segment 9 bases; nucleotides outside the gene matches: 6. CDR3 coding DNA: TGTGCCAGCAGTGGGCAGGGGGTTCAAGCTTTCTTT. Encoded protein: CASSGQGVQAFF.

This chain joins TRBV7-9 and TRBJ2-7, with 7 bases identical to TRBD1. The ends lost 1 base at V and 5 bases at J; junction bases unmatched: 5. The CDR3 runs 14 residues. Germline values: CDR1 SEHNR, CDR2 FQNEAQ (reference sequence). The DNA for the CDR3 is TGTGCCAGCAGCTTAGGGGGGACAGTCCACGAGCAGTACTTC. It is translated as CASSLGGTVHEQYF.

The chain uses TRBV7-7 and TRBJ2-3; 7 bases fit TRBD2. CDR1 is SSHAT and CDR2 is FNYEAQ in the germline V gene (reference sequence). J gave up 5 bases and V 4 bases, and 12 bases lay outside the gene matches. The length of the CDR3 is 16 residues. Here the CDR3 DNA reads TGTGCCAGCAGCTCCTCACCGTCGCGGGAGTTAGATACGCAGTATTTT. The encoded protein is CASSSSPSRELDTQYF.

Of note for this clone: The junction shows a germline mismatch at one end, possibly a read error. The chain is built from TRBV2 and TRBJ1-2, with 8 nucleotides matching TRBD1. The CDR3 is 14 residues long. Per the germline V gene, CDR1 is SNHLY and CDR2 is FYNNEI. CDR3 in amino acids: CASSKAGQDYGYTF. The CDR3 DNA follows: TGTGCCAGCAGTAAAGCGGGACAGGACTATGGCTACACCTTC.

The J gene is TRBJ2-6, the V gene TRBV7-2; the match to TRBD2 covers 9 bases. The CDR3 spans 19 residues. Germline CDR1 and CDR2: SGHTA and FQGNSA. V lost 6 bases and J lost 0; bases outside the gene matches: 12. In DNA, the CDR3 is TGTGCCAGCAGTCGGTATAAGAGCGGGAGGAGCTCTGGGGCCAACGTCCTGACTTTC. It codes for CASSRYKSGRSSGANVLTF.

The chain has TRBV19 and TRBJ1-4, with D possibly matching TRBD1 (5 bases). Trimming removed 6 bases from V and 7 bases from J, with 12 bases in between. The length of the CDR3 is 13 residues. Germline V gives CDR1 LNHDA, CDR2 SQIVND (reference sequence). CDR3 sequence (DNA): TGTGCCAGTAGGGGGCCCCCAGGTGAAAAACTGTTTTTT. The encoded protein is CASRGPPGEKLFF.